This TCR beta chain was identified during a study of T-cell memory formation after mild COVID-19. Only a few counts were recorded for this clonotype. Its matching antigen is unknown. TCRdb processed the 5' RACE reads anew with MiXCR; each CDR3 protein has one entry. In the table there are 130,000 to 150,000 distinct CDR3 sequences, 15% to 20% of which are singletons. Trimming stripped 2 bases from V and 5 bases from J, with 10 bases between. The germline V gene has CDR1 MNHEY and CDR2 SVGAGI. CDR3 length equals 15 residues. Regarding the study as a whole: Clones shrinking between day 15 and 85 showed a balanced CD4/CD8 split, and those that grew later tilted toward CD4+. The main location of contracting CD4+ clones was CM and EM, and that of contracting CD8+ clones was EMRA. Memory cells collected pre-infection included some clones that later responded, suggesting cross-reactive memory joined.

This TCR came from an adult woman who had mild COVID-19 (a few samples of this study predate the infection). Cell type and time point are not known. The sample taken for sequencing was PBMCs or a T cell subset sorted from them (not recorded which). J is TRBJ2-6 and V is TRBV6-5; D perhaps matches TRBD2 (6 bases). CDR3 sequence: CASSYRGARANVLTF. For the CDR3, the DNA is TGTGCCAGCAGTTACCGCGGGGCTCGGGCCAACGTCCTGACTTTC.